A selection of T cell receptor beta chains follows, all from one sample in a study of cytomegalovirus exposure and HLA in healthy donors. This table comes from immunoSEQ multiplex PCR, and its TCRdb copy is limited to in-frame clones, with some not included. The sample yields about 140,000 clones, 80% to 90% seen once. The source material was PBMCs. Receptor source: a boy younger than 10 in good health and CMV-seronegative. The CDR3 runs from the conserved cysteine through the conserved F or W.

v_call: TRBV4-1
j_call: TRBJ2-6
cdr3_aa: CASSQVAAAGISGANVLTF

v_call: TRBV25-1
j_call: TRBJ2-7
cdr3_aa: CASSLPGREQYF

v_call: TRBV30
j_call: TRBJ1-1
cdr3_aa: CACPRDYITEAFF

v_call: TRBV11-3
j_call: TRBJ1-1
cdr3_aa: CASSLVLNTEAFF

v_call: TRBV4-3
j_call: TRBJ2-7
cdr3_aa: CASSQGLELRYEQYF

v_call: TRBV11-2
j_call: TRBJ1-2
cdr3_aa: CASSSQGVGYTF

v_call: TRBV7-2
j_call: TRBJ2-1
cdr3_aa: CASSLNSHEQFF

v_call: TRBV28
j_call: TRBJ2-1
cdr3_aa: CASSLSPTQSGTQVTSYNEQFF

v_call: TRBV11-3
j_call: TRBJ2-1
cdr3_aa: CASSPGGRKSSYNEQFF

v_call: TRBV27
j_call: TRBJ1-2
cdr3_aa: CASRPGDRGLGYTF

v_call: TRBV7-2
j_call: TRBJ2-1
cdr3_aa: CASSLDRTRSREQFF

v_call: TRBV28
j_call: TRBJ1-5
cdr3_aa: CASRSGTGATYSNQPQHF

v_call: TRBV9
j_call: TRBJ1-3
cdr3_aa: CASSPYDGGGNTIYF

v_call: TRBV7-9
j_call: TRBJ1-1
cdr3_aa: CASSLALTEAFF

v_call: TRBV7-2
j_call: TRBJ2-7
cdr3_aa: CASSRDRGSYEQYF

v_call: TRBV5-4
j_call: TRBJ2-3
cdr3_aa: CASSFPGGRADTQYF

v_call: TRBV5-1
j_call: TRBJ2-7
cdr3_aa: CASSYGQGNTYEQYF

v_call: TRBV4-2
j_call: TRBJ2-6
cdr3_aa: CASSHRRDRVLSGANVLTF

v_call: TRBV7-3
j_call: TRBJ1-4
cdr3_aa: CASSFCQGWEKLFF

v_call: TRBV5-1
j_call: TRBJ2-2
cdr3_aa: CASSSGQDYTGELFF

v_call: TRBV10-3
j_call: TRBJ2-2
cdr3_aa: CAISDPAGDGTGELFF

v_call: TRBV6-1
j_call: TRBJ2-7
cdr3_aa: CASSEGQGNLYEQYF

v_call: TRBV25-1
j_call: TRBJ2-5
cdr3_aa: CASSEGFRAQETQYF

v_call: TRBV7-9
j_call: TRBJ2-7
cdr3_aa: CSSSLPAGLVTYEQYF

v_call: TRBV19
j_call: TRBJ2-2
cdr3_aa: CASSHDMLRTGELFF

v_call: TRBV30
j_call: TRBJ1-5
cdr3_aa: CAWNDRADQPQHF

v_call: TRBV7-2
j_call: TRBJ2-7
cdr3_aa: CASSRQGVHEQYF

v_call: TRBV4-1
j_call: TRBJ2-7
cdr3_aa: CASSQGGQVSYEQYF

v_call: TRBV18
j_call: TRBJ1-5
cdr3_aa: CASSPQIGDQPQHF

v_call: TRBV6-6
j_call: TRBJ1-2
cdr3_aa: CASSYVGLDGYTF

v_call: TRBV30
j_call: TRBJ2-5
cdr3_aa: CAWGGTSRGEQYF

v_call: TRBV27
j_call: TRBJ1-5
cdr3_aa: CASRPIRGNWQPQHF

v_call: TRBV27
j_call: TRBJ1-2
cdr3_aa: CASSFQVNYGYTF

v_call: TRBV5-4
j_call: TRBJ2-1
cdr3_aa: CASRGDHNEQFF

v_call: TRBV11-2
j_call: TRBJ1-2
cdr3_aa: CASSLVLESGYTF

v_call: TRBV6-1
j_call: TRBJ2-3
cdr3_aa: CASSGKTSGGTDTQYF

v_call: TRBV4-1
j_call: TRBJ2-5
cdr3_aa: CASSQEGGQASPETQYF

v_call: TRBV11-3
j_call: TRBJ2-2
cdr3_aa: CASSRKHSGSPNTGELFF

v_call: TRBV19
j_call: TRBJ2-1
cdr3_aa: CASSMSPGIYNEQFF

v_call: TRBV6-5
j_call: TRBJ1-1
cdr3_aa: CASRRDREAFF

v_call: TRBV6-1
j_call: TRBJ1-2
cdr3_aa: CASSPTENYGYTF

v_call: TRBV6-1
j_call: TRBJ2-2
cdr3_aa: CASSHGELFF

v_call: TRBV27
j_call: TRBJ2-3
cdr3_aa: CASSLGLLRVGKLDTQYF

v_call: TRBV4-3
j_call: TRBJ1-2
cdr3_aa: CASSQTGHGYTF

v_call: TRBV6-5
j_call: TRBJ1-1
cdr3_aa: CASSYSREWITEAFF

v_call: TRBV6-1
j_call: .
cdr3_aa: CASSEGTSGSYEQYF

v_call: TRBV27
j_call: TRBJ2-2
cdr3_aa: CASMGIVKPRSRLSGELFF

v_call: TRBV9
j_call: TRBJ1-1
cdr3_aa: CASSRGNTEAFF

v_call: TRBV4-1
j_call: TRBJ2-7
cdr3_aa: CASSQFRDSPFEQYF